These 12 T cell receptor beta chains originate from one sample sequenced in a study of response to subunit inactivated influenza vaccine (dated by TCRdb to the late 2010s). Library method: RT-PCR. Data came from an Illumina HiSeq 2500. The raw public reads went through TCRdb reprocessing: fastp at Q25, MiXCR clone calling, in-frame beta chains kept. Rows with one shared CDR3 protein collapse into an entry with the most common genes and DNA. The sample contains around 480,000 distinct CDR3 sequences, around 9.9% of them found a single time. The ten largest clones represent less than 15% of the sample. The time point label, read with the paper, signifies: 40 to 45 days after influenza vaccine administration. Material: PBMCs from blood, obtained 40 to 50 days after vaccination. These receptor sequences come from a man aged 45-65 years who received an inactivated influenza vaccine. Donor details come from another sample of the same person, matched by shared clones.

This clonotype was counted between two and nine times. CDR3 in amino acids: CATSDWGTGTLANTGELFF. The CDR3 nucleotides read TGTGCCACCAGTGATTGGGGCACAGGGACCCTGGCGAACACCGGGGAGCTGTTTTTT. The chain recombines TRBV24-1 with TRBJ2-2, with a weak D call TRBD1 (6 bases). The length of the CDR3 is 19 residues. Germline V lookup: CDR1 KGHDR, CDR2 SFDVKD. V lost 2 bases and J 0 bases, leaving 18 bases between the germline ends.

This clonotype was counted at least ten times. The rearrangement links TRBV7-2 to TRBJ2-7, with TRBD1 identical over 7 bases. Germline values: CDR1 SGHTA, CDR2 FQGNSA. The CDR3 is 14 residues long. V shed 5 bases, J shed 5 bases, and the junction held 9 bases outside the gene matches. The CDR3 region is CASSPRTGVHEQYF. The CDR3 bases are TGTGCCAGCAGCCCGAGGACAGGAGTGCACGAGCAGTACTTC. The complete variable domain, with remaining parts taken from reference TRBV7-2 and TRBJ2-7, reads GAGVSQSPSNKVTEKGKDVELRCDPISGHTALYWYRQSLGQGLEFLIYFQGNSAPDKSGLPSDRFSAERTGGSVSTLTIQRTQQEDSAVYLCASSPRTGVHEQYFGPGTRLTVT.

This clonotype was counted at least ten times. The CDR3 DNA reads TGTGCCAGCAGCCAAGAGCGGGGGACCTACAATGAGCAGTTCTTC. Translated, it gives CASSQERGTYNEQFF. The chain combines TRBV4-2 with TRBJ2-1; 7 bases map to TRBD2. This CDR3 has 15 amino acids. Trimming took 0 bases from V and 2 from J; bases not matched to a gene: 1. The germline V gene has CDR1 LGHNA and CDR2 YNFKEQ.

This clonotype was seen a handful of times. The chain joins TRBV7-2 to TRBJ2-1; maybe TRBD2 (5 bases). With 2 bases removed from V and 8 bases from J, the gap between germline ends came to 13 bases. The CDR3 covers 14 residues. Germline V CDR1 and CDR2: SGHTA, FQGNSA. The CDR3 spells CASSLTYLSDEQFF. The CDR3 nucleotides are TGTGCCAGCAGCTTAACCTACCTTAGCGATGAGCAGTTCTTC.

J is TRBJ1-5 and V is TRBV6-2 or TRBV6-3; TRBD1 agrees at 7 bases. Germline V gives CDR1 MNHEY, CDR2 SVGEGT. CDR3 size: 19 residues. V lost 5 bases to trimming and J lost 4 bases; unmatched junction nucleotides: 20. The CDR3 reads CASSHQGQRELNSNQPQHF. Here the CDR3 DNA reads TGTGCCAGCAGTCACCAGGGACAGAGAGAACTAAACTCTAATCAGCCCCAGCATTTT.

The rearrangement joins TRBV12-3 or TRBV12-4 to TRBJ1-3; perhaps TRBD1 as D (6 bases). The CDR3 totals 14 residues. Trimming cost V 6 bases and J 0 bases, with 9 bases left between them. CDR3 amino acids: CASRTGISGNTIYF. As DNA, the CDR3 is TGTGCCAGCAGAACAGGGATCTCTGGAAACACCATATATTTT.

This clonotype has at least ten counts. This chain uses TRBV5-1 with TRBJ2-7; TRBD2 matches at 7 bases. Germline CDR1 is SGHRS and CDR2 is YFSETQ. The V gene end was trimmed by 4 bases and the J gene end by 1 base; junction bases not matched to a gene: 11. The CDR3 length is 16 residues. The CDR3: CASSPAGWGGSYEQYF. The CDR3 nucleotides read TGCGCCAGCAGCCCGGCAGGATGGGGGGGTTCCTACGAGCAGTACTTC.

The chain is built from TRBV12-3 or TRBV12-4 and TRBJ1-2, with a possible D match to TRBD1 (6 bases). Trimming removed 5 bases from V and 8 bases from J, with 18 bases in between. This CDR3 is built from 14 residues. CDR3 DNA sequence: TGTGCCAGCAGTCCCCGACAGGCATCTCGGGGCTACACCTTC. Its translation: CASSPRQASRGYTF.

The genes are TRBV7-6 and TRBJ2-3, with D maybe TRBD2 (6 bases). Germline V gives CDR1 SGHVS, CDR2 FNYEAQ. CDR3 size: 15 residues. V lost 5 bases to trimming and J lost 1 base, with 13 bases between them. The CDR3 DNA is TGTGCCAGCAGCCCCTTTACGGGGGGCACAGATACGCAGTATTTT. Residues: CASSPFTGGTDTQYF. Full variable domain (rest looked up from reference TRBV7-6 and TRBJ2-3): GAGVSQSPRYKVTKRGQDVALRCDPISGHVSLYWYRQALGQGPEFLTYFNYEAQQDKSGLPNDRFSAERPEGSISTLTIQRTEQRDSAMYRCASSPFTGGTDTQYFGPGTRLTVL.

This clonotype was seen repeatedly, ten times or more. The chain has TRBV10-3 and TRBJ2-7, with 7 nucleotides matching TRBD1. The V and J ends lost 2 bases and 2 bases, in that order; junction bases with no gene match: 0. This CDR3 comprises 13 residues. Germline CDR1 ENHRY, CDR2 SYGVKD. CDR3 region: CAISEGQAYEQYF. CDR3 DNA: TGTGCCATCAGTGAGGGACAGGCCTACGAGCAGTACTTC.

Only a few counts were recorded for this clonotype. The chain has TRBV12-3 or TRBV12-4 and TRBJ2-3, with 10 nucleotides matching TRBD2. The V gene end was trimmed by 4 bases and the J gene end by 2 bases; junction bases not matched to a gene: 6. The CDR3 totals 16 residues. The chain's CDR3 is CASSSRTSGTTDTQYF. The CDR3 nucleotides are TGTGCCAGCAGTTCTAGGACTAGCGGAACCACAGATACGCAGTATTTT.

This clonotype was counted between two and nine times. A read error may account for a junction end that differs from germline. The J gene is TRBJ2-5, the V gene TRBV3-1; 9 bases line up with TRBD1. The germline CDR1 and CDR2 sequences are LGHDT and YNNKEL (reference sequence). The CDR3 has 15 amino acids. In DNA, the CDR3 is TGTGCCAGCAGACAAGGCTGGACAGGGGCCGAGACCCAGTACTTC. Protein: CASRQGWTGAETQYF.